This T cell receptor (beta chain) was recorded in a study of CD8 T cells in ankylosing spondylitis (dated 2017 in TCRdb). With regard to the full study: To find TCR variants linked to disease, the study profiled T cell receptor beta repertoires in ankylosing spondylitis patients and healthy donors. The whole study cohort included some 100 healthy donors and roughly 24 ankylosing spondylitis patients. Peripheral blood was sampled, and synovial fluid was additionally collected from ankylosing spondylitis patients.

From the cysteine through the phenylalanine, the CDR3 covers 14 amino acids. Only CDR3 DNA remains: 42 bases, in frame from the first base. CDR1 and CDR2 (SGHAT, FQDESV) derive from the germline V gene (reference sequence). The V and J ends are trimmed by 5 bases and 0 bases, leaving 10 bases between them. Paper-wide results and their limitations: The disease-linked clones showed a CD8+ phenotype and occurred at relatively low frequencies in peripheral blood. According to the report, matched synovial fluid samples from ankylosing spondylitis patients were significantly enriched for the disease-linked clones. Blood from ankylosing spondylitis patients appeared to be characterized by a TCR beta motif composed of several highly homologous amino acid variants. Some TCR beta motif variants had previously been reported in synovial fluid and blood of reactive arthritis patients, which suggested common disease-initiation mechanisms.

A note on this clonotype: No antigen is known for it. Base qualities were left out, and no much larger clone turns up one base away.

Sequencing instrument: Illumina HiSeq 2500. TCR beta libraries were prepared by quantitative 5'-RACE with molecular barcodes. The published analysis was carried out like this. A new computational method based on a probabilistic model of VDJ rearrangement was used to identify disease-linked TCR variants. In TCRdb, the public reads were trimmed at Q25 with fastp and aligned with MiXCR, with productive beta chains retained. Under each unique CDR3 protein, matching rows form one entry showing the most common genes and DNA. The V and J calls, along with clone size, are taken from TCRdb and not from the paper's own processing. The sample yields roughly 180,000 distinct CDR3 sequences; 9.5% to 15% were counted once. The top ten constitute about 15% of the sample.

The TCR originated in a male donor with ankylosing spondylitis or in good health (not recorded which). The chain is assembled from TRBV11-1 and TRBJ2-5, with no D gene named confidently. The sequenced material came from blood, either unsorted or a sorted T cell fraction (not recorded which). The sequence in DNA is TGTGCCAGCAGCCCGACGGTGTACCAAGAGACCCAGTACTTC. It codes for CASSPTVYQETQYF.